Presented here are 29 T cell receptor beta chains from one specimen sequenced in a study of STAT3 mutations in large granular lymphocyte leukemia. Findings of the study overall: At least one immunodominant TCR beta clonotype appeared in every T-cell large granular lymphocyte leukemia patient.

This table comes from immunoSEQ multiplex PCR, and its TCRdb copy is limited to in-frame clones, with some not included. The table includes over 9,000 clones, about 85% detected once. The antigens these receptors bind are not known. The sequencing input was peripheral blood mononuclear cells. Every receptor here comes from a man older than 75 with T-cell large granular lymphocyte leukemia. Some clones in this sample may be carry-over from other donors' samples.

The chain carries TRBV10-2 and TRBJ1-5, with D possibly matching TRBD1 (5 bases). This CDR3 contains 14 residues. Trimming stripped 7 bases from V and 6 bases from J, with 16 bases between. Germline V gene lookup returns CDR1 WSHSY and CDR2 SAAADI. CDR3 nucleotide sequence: TGCGCCAGCACCTTTGCTCAGGGTTCTCAGCCCCAGCATTTT. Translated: CASTFAQGSQPQHF.

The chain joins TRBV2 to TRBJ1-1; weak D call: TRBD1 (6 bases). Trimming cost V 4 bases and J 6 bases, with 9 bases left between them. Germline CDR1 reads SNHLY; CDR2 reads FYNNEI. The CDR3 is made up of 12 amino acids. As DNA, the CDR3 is TGTGCCAGCAGTGTAGGGGGGGCTGAAGCTTTCTTT. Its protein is CASSVGGAEAFF. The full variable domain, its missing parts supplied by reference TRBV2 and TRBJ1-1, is EPEVTQTPSHQVTQMGQEVILRCVPISNHLYFYWYRQILGQKVEFLVSFYNNEISEKSEIFDDQFSVERPDGSNFTLKIRSTKLEDSAMYFCASSVGGAEAFFGQGTRLTVV.

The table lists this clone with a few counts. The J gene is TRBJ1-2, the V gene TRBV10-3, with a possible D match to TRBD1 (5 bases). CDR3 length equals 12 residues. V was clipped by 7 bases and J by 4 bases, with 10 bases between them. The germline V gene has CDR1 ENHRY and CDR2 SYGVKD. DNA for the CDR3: TGTGCCATCAAAGACAGTATCTATGGCTACACCTTC. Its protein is CAIKDSIYGYTF.

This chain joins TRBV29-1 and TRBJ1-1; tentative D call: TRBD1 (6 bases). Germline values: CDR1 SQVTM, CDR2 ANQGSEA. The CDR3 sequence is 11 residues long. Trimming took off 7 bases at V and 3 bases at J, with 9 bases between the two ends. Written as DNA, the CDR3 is TGCAGCGGCAACAGGGACACTGAAGCTTTCTTT. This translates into CSGNRDTEAFF.

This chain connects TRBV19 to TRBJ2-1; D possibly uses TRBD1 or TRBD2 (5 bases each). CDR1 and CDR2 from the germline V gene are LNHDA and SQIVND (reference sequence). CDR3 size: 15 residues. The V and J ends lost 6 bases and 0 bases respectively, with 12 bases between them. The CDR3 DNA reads TGTGCCAGTAGAATTGGGGGAACCTCCTACAATGAGCAGTTCTTC. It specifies CASRIGGTSYNEQFF. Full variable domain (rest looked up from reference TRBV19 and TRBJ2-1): DGGITQSPKYLFRKEGQNVTLSCEQNLNHDAMYWYRQDPGQGLRLIYYSQIVNDFQKGDIAEGYSVSREKKESFPLTVTSAQKNPTAFYLCASRIGGTSYNEQFFGPGTRLTVL.

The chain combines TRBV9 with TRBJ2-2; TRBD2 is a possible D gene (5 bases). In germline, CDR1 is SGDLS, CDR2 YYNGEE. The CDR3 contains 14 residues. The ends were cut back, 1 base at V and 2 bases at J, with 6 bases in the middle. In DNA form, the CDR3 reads TGTGCCAGCAGCGTACGGGGAAACACCGGGGAGCTGTTTTTT. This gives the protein CASSVRGNTGELFF.

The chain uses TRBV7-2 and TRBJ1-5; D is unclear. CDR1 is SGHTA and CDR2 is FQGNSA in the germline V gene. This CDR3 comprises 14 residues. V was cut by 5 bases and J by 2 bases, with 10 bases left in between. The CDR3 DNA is TGTGCCAGCAGCCCCTCCGGGGGCAATCAGCCCCAGCATTTT. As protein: CASSPSGGNQPQHF.

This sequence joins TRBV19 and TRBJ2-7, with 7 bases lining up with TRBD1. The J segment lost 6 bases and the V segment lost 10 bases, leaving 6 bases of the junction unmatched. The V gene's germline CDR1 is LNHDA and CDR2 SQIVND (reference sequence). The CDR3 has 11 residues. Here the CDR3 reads CATRTGPEQYF. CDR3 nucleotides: TGTGCCACCAGGACAGGCCCCGAGCAGTACTTC.

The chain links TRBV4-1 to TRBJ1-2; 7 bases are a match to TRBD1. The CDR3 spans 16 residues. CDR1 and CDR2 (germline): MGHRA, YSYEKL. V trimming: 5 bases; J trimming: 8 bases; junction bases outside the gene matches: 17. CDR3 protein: CASSSDRDSFLGGYTF. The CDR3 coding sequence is TGCGCCAGCAGCTCAGATCGGGACAGCTTTTTGGGGGGCTACACCTTC.

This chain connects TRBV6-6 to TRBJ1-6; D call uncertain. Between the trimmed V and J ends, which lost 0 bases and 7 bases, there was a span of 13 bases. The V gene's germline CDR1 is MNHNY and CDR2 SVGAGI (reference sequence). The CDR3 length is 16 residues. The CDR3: CASSYSTGLTNSPLHF. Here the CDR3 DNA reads TGTGCCAGCAGTTACTCGACTGGGTTAACGAATTCACCCCTCCACTTT.

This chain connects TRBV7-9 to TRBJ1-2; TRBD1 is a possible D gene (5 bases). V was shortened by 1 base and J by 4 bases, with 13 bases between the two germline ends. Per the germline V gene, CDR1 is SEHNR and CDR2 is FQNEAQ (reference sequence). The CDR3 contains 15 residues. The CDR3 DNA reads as TGTGCCAGCAGCTTAGGGGCAGGGAGATCCTATGGCTACACCTTC. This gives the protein CASSLGAGRSYGYTF.

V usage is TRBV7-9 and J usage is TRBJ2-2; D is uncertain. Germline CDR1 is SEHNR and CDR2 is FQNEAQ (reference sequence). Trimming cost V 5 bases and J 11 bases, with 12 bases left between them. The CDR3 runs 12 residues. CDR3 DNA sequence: TGTGCCAGCAGCCGAATGCAGGTTGAGCTGTTTTTT. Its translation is CASSRMQVELFF.

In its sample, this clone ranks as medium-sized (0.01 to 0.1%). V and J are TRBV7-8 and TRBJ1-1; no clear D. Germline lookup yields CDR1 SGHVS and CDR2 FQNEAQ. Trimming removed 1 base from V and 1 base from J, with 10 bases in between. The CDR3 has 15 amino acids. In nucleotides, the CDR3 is TGTGCCAGCAGCTTAGGACTTCCCACGAACACTGAAGCTTTCTTT. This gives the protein CASSLGLPTNTEAFF.

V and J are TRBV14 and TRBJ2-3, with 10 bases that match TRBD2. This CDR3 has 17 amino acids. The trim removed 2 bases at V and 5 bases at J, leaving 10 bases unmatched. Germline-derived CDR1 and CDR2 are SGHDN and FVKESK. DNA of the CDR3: TGTGCCAGCAGCCAAAGAGGACTAGCGGCGAGGTTAGATACGCAGTATTTT. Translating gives CASSQRGLAARLDTQYF.

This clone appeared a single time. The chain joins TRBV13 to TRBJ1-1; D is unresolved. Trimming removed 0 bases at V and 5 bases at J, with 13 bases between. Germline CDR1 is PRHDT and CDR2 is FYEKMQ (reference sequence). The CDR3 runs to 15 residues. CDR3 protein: CASSLGAPRGTEAFF. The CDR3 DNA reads TGTGCCAGCAGCTTAGGAGCCCCACGTGGTACTGAAGCTTTCTTT.

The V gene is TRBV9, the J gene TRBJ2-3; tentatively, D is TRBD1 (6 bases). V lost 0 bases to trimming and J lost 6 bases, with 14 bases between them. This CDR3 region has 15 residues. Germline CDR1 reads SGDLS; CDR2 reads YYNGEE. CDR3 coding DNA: TGTGCCAGCAGCGTAGCGGCAGGGGATTACGATACGCAGTATTTT. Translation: CASSVAAGDYDTQYF. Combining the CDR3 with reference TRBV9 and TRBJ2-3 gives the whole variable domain DSGVTQTPKHLITATGQRVTLRCSPRSGDLSVYWYQQSLDQGLQFLIQYYNGEERAKGNILERFSAQQFPDLHSELNLSSLELGDSALYFCASSVAAGDYDTQYFGPGTRLTVL.

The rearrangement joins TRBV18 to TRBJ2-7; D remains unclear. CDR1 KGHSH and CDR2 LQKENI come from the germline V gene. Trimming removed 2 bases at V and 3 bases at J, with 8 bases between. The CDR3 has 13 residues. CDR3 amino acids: CASSPGSNYEQYF. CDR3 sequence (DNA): TGTGCCAGCTCACCAGGGTCGAACTACGAGCAGTACTTC.

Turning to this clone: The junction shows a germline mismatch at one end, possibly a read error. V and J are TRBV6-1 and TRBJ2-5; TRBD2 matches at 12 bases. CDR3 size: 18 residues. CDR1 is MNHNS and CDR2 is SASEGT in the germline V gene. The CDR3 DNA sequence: TGTGCCAGCAGTAAAGCTAGCGGGGGGGCCGTTTTCACAGAGACCCAGTACTTC. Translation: CASSKASGGAVFTETQYF.

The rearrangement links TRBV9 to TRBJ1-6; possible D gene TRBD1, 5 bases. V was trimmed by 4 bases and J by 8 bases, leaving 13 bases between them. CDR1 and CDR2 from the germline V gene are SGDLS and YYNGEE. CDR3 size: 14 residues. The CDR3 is CASSQGLGHSPLHF. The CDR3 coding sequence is TGTGCCAGCAGCCAGGGCCTGGGGCATTCACCCCTCCACTTT.

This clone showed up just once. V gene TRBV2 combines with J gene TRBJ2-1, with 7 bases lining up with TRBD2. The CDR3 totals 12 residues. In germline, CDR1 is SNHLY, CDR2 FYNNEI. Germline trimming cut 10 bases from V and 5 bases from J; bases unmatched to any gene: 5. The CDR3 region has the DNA TGTGCCATCCGGGAGGTCCACAATGAGCAGTTCTTC. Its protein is CAIREVHNEQFF.

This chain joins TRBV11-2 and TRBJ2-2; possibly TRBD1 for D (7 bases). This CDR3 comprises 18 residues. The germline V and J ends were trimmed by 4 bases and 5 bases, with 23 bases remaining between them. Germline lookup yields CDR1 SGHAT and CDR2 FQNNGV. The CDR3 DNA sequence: TGTGCCAGCAGCTACGTCAAACGACAGGGTGGGAGGACCGGGGAGCTGTTTTTT. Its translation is CASSYVKRQGGRTGELFF.

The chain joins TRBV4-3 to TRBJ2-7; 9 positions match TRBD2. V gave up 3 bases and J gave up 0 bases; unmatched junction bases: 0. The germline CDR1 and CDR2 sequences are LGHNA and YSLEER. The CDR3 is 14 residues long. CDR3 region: CASSQGLASYEQYF. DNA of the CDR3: TGCGCCAGCAGCCAGGGACTAGCCTCCTACGAGCAGTACTTC.

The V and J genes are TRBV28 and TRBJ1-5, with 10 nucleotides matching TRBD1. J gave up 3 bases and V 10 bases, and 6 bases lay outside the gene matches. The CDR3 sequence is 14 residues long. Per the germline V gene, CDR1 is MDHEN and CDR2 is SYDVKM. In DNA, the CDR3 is TGTGCCACCCGGGACAGGGGACTCAATCAGCCCCAGCATTTT. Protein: CATRDRGLNQPQHF. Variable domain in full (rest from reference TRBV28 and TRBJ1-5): DVKVTQSSRYLVKRTGEKVFLECVQDMDHENMFWYRQDPGLGLRLIYFSYDVKMKEKGDIPEGYSVSREKKERFSLILESASTNQTSMYLCATRDRGLNQPQHFGDGTRLSIL.

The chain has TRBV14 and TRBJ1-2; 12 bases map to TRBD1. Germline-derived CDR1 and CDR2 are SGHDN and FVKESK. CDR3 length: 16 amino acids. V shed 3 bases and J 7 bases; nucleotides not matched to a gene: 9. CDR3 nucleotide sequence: TGTGCCAGCAGCCACTGGGGGACAGGGGGCGGCTTTGGCTACACCTTC. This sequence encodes CASSHWGTGGGFGYTF. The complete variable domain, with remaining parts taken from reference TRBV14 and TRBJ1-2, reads EAGVTQFPSHSVIEKGQTVTLRCDPISGHDNLYWYRRVMGKEIKFLLHFVKESKQDESGMPNNRFLAERTGGTYSTLKVQPAELEDSGVYFCASSHWGTGGGFGYTFGSGTRLTVV.

The DNA of the CDR3 is TGTGCCAGCACCCCCACAGGGGGAACCTATGGCTACACCTTC. This sequence encodes CASTPTGGTYGYTF. The chain couples TRBV11-2 to TRBJ1-2, with 8 bases matching TRBD1. Losses at the gene ends were 7 bases for V and 4 bases for J; bases not matched to a gene: 8. This CDR3 has 14 amino acids. Germline CDR1 and CDR2: SGHAT and FQNNGV.

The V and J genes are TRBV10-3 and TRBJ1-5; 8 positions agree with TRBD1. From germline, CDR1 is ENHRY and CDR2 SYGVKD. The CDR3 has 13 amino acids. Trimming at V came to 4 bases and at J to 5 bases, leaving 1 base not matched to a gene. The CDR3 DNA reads TGTGCCATCAGTGTACAGGGGGATCAGCCCCAGCATTTT. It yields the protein CAISVQGDQPQHF.

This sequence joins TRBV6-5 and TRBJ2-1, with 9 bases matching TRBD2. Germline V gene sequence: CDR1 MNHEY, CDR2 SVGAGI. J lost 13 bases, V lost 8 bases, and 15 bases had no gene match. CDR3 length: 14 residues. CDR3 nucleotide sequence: TGTGCCAGCGGACCAGCGGGGGGTAGAATGGTCCAGTTCTTC. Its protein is CASGPAGGRMVQFF.

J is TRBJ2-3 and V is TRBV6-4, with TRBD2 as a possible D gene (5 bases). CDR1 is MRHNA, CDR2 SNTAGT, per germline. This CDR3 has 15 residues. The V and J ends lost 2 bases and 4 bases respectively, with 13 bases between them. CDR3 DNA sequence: TGTGCCAGCAGTGACGGTGCTAGCAATGCAGATACGCAGTATTTT. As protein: CASSDGASNADTQYF.

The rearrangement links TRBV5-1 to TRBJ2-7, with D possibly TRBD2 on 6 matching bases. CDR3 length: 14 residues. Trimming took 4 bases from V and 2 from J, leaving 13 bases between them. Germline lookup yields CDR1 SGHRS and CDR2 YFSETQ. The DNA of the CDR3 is TGCGCCAGCAGCCGGATGGGGGGACCCTACGAGCAGTACTTC. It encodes CASSRMGGPYEQYF.